A single sample is the source of the 19 T cell receptor beta chains below, sequenced in a study of beta chain features in type 1 diabetes. Study-wide results and caveats: Type 1 diabetes patients had TCRB CDR3s that were shorter (moderately but significantly so) in all four CD4+ subsets.

These receptors are not linked to any known antigen. Every isolated RNA sample was fully reverse transcribed, so sequencing captured expressed TCRB transcripts. Clones were read by immunoSEQ multiplex PCR, and TCRdb kept only the in-frame ones, dropping some. The table lists hundreds of thousands of clones, around 15% of them singletons. Sequenced: naive CD4+ T cells from blood. The receptors stem from a man aged 18-30 years with type 1 diabetes.

This clone has just a few counts. The chain has TRBV2 and TRBJ1-1; 7 nucleotides match TRBD1. Germline CDR1 is SNHLY and CDR2 is FYNNEI. This CDR3 has 13 residues. With V trimmed by 9 bases and J by 2 bases, 6 bases remained unmatched. The CDR3 loop reads CASKGQPNTEAFF. The CDR3, as DNA: TGTGCCAGTAAGGGACAGCCCAACACTGAAGCTTTCTTT.

This clone was found a few times. This CDR3 reads CASSPTRLAGGPKDYNEQFF. As DNA, the CDR3 is TGCGCCAGCAGCCCTACGAGACTAGCGGGAGGGCCTAAGGACTACAATGAGCAGTTCTTC. The chain links TRBV4-1 to TRBJ2-1; 14 bases map to TRBD2. This CDR3 contains 20 residues. Unmatched junction bases numbered 14, after V lost 4 bases and J lost 3 bases. In germline, CDR1 is MGHRA, CDR2 YSYEKL.

The V gene is TRBV5-1, the J gene TRBJ2-7; 10 bases fit TRBD2. Trimming removed 0 bases from V and 2 bases from J; junction bases left unmatched: 5. The CDR3 is 16 residues long. From germline, CDR1 is SGHRS and CDR2 YFSETQ. The DNA of the CDR3 is TGCGCCAGCAGCTTGGCTAGCGGGGGAGTCACCTACGAGCAGTACTTC. Translation gives CASSLASGGVTYEQYF.

This clone was picked up a small number of times. The chain has TRBV27 and TRBJ1-1; 7 nucleotides match TRBD1. CDR1 and CDR2 from the germline V gene are MNHEY and SMNVEV (reference sequence). This CDR3 has 14 residues. With V trimmed by 3 bases and J by 1 base, 2 bases remained unmatched. This chain's CDR3 is CASSFDRENTEAFF. The CDR3 nucleotides read TGTGCCAGCAGTTTTGACAGGGAGAACACTGAAGCTTTCTTT.

The chain employs TRBV10-3 and TRBJ2-7, with a possible D match to TRBD1 (5 bases). V was pared by 6 bases and J by 2 bases, with 17 bases between. CDR3 length equals 15 residues. Germline CDR1 ENHRY, CDR2 SYGVKD. CDR3 amino acids: CAISLLQGPPYEQYF. DNA of the CDR3: TGTGCCATCAGCCTTCTCCAGGGTCCCCCCTACGAGCAGTACTTC.

The sample holds a few counts of this clone. The V and J genes are TRBV7-9 and TRBJ2-7; 7 bases match TRBD1. The V gene's germline CDR1 is SEHNR and CDR2 FQNEAQ (reference sequence). V was pared by 2 bases and J by 0 bases, with 7 bases of the junction left unmatched. The CDR3 runs 16 residues. In DNA form, the CDR3 reads TGTGCCAGCAGCTTAATCGGCAGGGGGAGCTCCTACGAGCAGTACTTC. It codes for CASSLIGRGSSYEQYF.

This clone was found a few times. The CDR3 is CASSLMLPPEGVVIQYF. The DNA of the CDR3 is TGCGCCAGCAGCTTGATGCTCCCCCCCGAAGGGGTGGTAATTCAGTACTTC. The chain has TRBV5-1 and TRBJ2-4; tentatively, D is TRBD1 (5 bases). CDR1 and CDR2 from the germline V gene are SGHRS and YFSETQ. The CDR3 extends over 17 amino acids. The V end lost 1 base, the J end lost 10 bases, and 24 bases lay between the germline ends. The complete variable domain, with remaining parts taken from reference TRBV5-1 and TRBJ2-4, reads KAGVTQTPRYLIKTRGQQVTLSCSPISGHRSVSWYQQTPGQGLQFLFEYFSETQRNKGNFPGRFSGRQFSNSRSEMNVSTLELGDSALYLCASSLMLPPEGVVIQYFGAGTRLSVL.

There are a few counts of this clone. Other DNA sequences in the same sample also yield this CDR3. The chain combines TRBV29-1 with TRBJ1-3; D uncertain. The CDR3 totals 13 residues. Trimming left V 4 bases short and J 2 bases short, with 9 bases between. Germline V gene sequence: CDR1 SQVTM, CDR2 ANQGSEA. CDR3 sequence: CSVVNRPGNTIYF. CDR3 bases: TGCAGCGTTGTTAACCGTCCTGGAAACACCATATATTTT.

The chain joins TRBV9 to TRBJ2-3, with D tentatively TRBD1 or TRBD2 (5 bases each). V was clipped by 1 base and J by 5 bases, with 11 bases between them. Germline loops: CDR1 SGDLS, CDR2 YYNGEE. This CDR3 comprises 14 residues. The CDR3 region is CASSVHVGEDTQYF. CDR3 nucleotide sequence: TGTGCCAGCAGCGTACACGTGGGGGAAGATACGCAGTATTTT.

The genes are TRBV5-4 and TRBJ1-4; 8 nucleotides match TRBD1. V shed 10 bases, J shed 8 bases, and the junction held 10 bases outside the gene matches. This CDR3 has 13 residues. Germline loops: CDR1 SGHNT, CDR2 YYREEE (reference sequence). The CDR3 region is CAGGGQGGEKLFF. The CDR3 coding sequence is TGTGCCGGGGGAGGACAGGGAGGGGAAAAACTGTTTTTT.

The chain carries TRBV5-1 and TRBJ2-6, with D maybe TRBD1 (6 bases). The V and J ends lost 3 bases and 0 bases respectively, with 16 bases between them. The CDR3 spans 18 residues. CDR1 SGHRS and CDR2 YFSETQ come from the germline V gene. For the CDR3, the DNA is TGCGCCAGCAGCTCAAACGACAGGTTAAGCTCTGGGGCCAACGTCCTGACTTTC. This gives the protein CASSSNDRLSSGANVLTF.

This clone occurred a few times. The rearrangement uses TRBV18 and TRBJ2-7, with TRBD1 matching over 8 bases. After removal of 0 bases from V and 6 bases from J, the junction contained 7 bases not matched to a gene. Germline values: CDR1 KGHSH, CDR2 LQKENI. The CDR3 covers 15 residues. The CDR3 coding sequence is TGTGCCAGCTCACCACCTGGACAGGGTGGAGGCGAGCAGTACTTC. Its protein is CASSPPGQGGGEQYF. Based on the CDR3 plus reference TRBV18 and TRBJ2-7, the full variable domain is NAGVMQNPRHLVRRRGQEARLRCSPMKGHSHVYWYRQLPEEGLKFMVYLQKENIIDESGMPKERFSAEFPKEGPSILRIQQVVRGDSAAYFCASSPPGQGGGEQYFGPGTRLTVT.

The chain links TRBV6-6 to TRBJ2-1, with unresolved D. Germline V gene sequence: CDR1 MNHNY, CDR2 SVGAGI (reference sequence). V lost 2 bases to trimming and J lost 5 bases, with 16 bases between them. This CDR3 region has 16 residues. The CDR3 DNA reads TGTGCCAGCAGTTACGGGTTAGGTAGTAAAAACAATGAGCAGTTCTTC. Translation gives CASSYGLGSKNNEQFF.

This chain uses TRBV11-2 with TRBJ2-6, with TRBD2 identical over 7 bases. V shed 5 bases, J shed 4 bases, and the junction held 8 bases outside the gene matches. This CDR3 is built from 16 residues. The germline V gene encodes CDR1 SGHAT and CDR2 FQNNGV. The CDR3 loop reads CASSLRGEAGANVLTF. The CDR3 coding sequence is TGTGCCAGCAGCCTCCGGGGGGAGGCCGGGGCCAACGTCCTGACTTTC.

J is TRBJ2-3 and V is TRBV6-6; D gene uncertain. The CDR3 loop spans 14 amino acids. V dropped 2 bases and J dropped 3 bases, with 9 bases sitting between them. The germline V gene has CDR1 MNHNY and CDR2 SVGAGI (reference sequence). This CDR3 reads CASSYTRMTDTQYF. The CDR3 DNA follows: TGTGCCAGCAGTTACACCAGAATGACAGATACGCAGTATTTT.

In this sample, this clone turned up a few times. The chain recombines TRBV6-5 with TRBJ2-7; D not certain. This CDR3 has 15 residues. CDR1 MNHEY and CDR2 SVGAGI come from the germline V gene. Deletions cut 6 bases from V and 2 bases from J, with 17 bases between. The CDR3 sequence is CASRIDRAATYEQYF. The CDR3 region has the DNA TGTGCCAGCAGGATCGATCGCGCGGCCACCTACGAGCAGTACTTC.

A few counts support this clone. V and J are TRBV5-4 and TRBJ1-2, with 9 bases identical to TRBD1. The CDR3 extends over 14 amino acids. The V gene's germline CDR1 is SGHNT and CDR2 YYREEE (reference sequence). The V gene end was trimmed by 3 bases and the J gene end by 4 bases; junction bases not matched to a gene: 4. CDR3 DNA sequence: TGTGCCAGCAGCTGGGGACAGGGAGCCTATGGCTACACCTTC. Protein: CASSWGQGAYGYTF. The full variable domain, in which reference TRBV5-4 and TRBJ1-2 provide the parts outside the CDR3, is ETGVTQSPTHLIKTRGQQVTLRCSSQSGHNTVSWYQQALGQGPQFIFQYYREEENGRGNFPPRFSGLQFPNYSSELNVNALELDDSALYLCASSWGQGAYGYTFGSGTRLTVV.

This clone was counted a few times. Other nucleotide sequences in the sample specify the same CDR3. The chain employs TRBV9 and TRBJ2-2; D is uncertain. V lost 0 bases and J 2 bases, leaving 5 bases between the germline ends. The CDR3 is made up of 14 amino acids. The germline gives CDR1 SGDLS, CDR2 YYNGEE. CDR3 nucleotides: TGTGCCAGCAGCGTAGTTGGCAACACCGGGGAGCTGTTTTTT. Its protein is CASSVVGNTGELFF. The whole variable domain, remainder taken from reference TRBV9 and TRBJ2-2, is DSGVTQTPKHLITATGQRVTLRCSPRSGDLSVYWYQQSLDQGLQFLIQYYNGEERAKGNILERFSAQQFPDLHSELNLSSLELGDSALYFCASSVVGNTGELFFGEGSRLTVL.

The chain employs TRBV27 and TRBJ2-2; 12 bases map to TRBD2. Germline CDR1 reads MNHEY; CDR2 reads SMNVEV (reference sequence). The CDR3 contains 16 residues. J lost 1 base, V lost 6 bases, and 3 bases had no gene match. DNA of the CDR3: TGTGCCAGCAGCCTACTAGCGGGAGGGAACACCGGGGAGCTGTTTTTT. It is translated as CASSLLAGGNTGELFF.